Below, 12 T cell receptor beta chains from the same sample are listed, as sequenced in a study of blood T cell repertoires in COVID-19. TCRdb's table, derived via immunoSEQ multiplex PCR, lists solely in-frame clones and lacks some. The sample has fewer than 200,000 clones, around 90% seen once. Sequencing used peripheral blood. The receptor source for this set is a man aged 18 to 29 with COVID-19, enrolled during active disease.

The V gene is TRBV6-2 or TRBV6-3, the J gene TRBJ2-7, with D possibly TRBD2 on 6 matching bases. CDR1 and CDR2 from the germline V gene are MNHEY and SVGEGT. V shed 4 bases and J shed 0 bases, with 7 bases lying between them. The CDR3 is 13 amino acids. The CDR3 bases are TGTGCCAGCAGTTTTAGCGGCTCCTACGAGCAGTACTTC. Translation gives CASSFSGSYEQYF.

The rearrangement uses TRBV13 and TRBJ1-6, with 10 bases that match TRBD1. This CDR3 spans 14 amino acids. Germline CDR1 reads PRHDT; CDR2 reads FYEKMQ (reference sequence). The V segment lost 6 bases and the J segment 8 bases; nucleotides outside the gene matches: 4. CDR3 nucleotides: TGTGCCAGCAGTCGGACAGGGGGGGATTCACCCCTCCACTTT. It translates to CASSRTGGDSPLHF. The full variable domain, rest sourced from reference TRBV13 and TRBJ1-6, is AAGVIQSPRHLIKEKRETATLKCYPIPRHDTVYWYQQGPGQDPQFLISFYEKMQSDKGSIPDRFSAQQFSDYHSELNMSSLELGDSALYFCASSRTGGDSPLHFGNGTRLTVT.

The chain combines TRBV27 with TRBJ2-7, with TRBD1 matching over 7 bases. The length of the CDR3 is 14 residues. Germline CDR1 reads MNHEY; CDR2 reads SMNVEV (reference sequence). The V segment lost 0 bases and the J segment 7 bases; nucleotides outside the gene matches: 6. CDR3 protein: CASSLSRAGGEQYF. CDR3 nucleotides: TGTGCCAGCAGTTTATCCCGGGCAGGGGGTGAGCAGTACTTC.

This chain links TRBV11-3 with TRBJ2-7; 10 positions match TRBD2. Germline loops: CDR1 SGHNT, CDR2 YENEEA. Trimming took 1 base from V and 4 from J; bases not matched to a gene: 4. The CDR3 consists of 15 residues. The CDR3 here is CASSLGAGGVYEQYF. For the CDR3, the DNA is TGTGCCAGCAGCTTAGGAGCGGGAGGGGTGTACGAGCAGTACTTC. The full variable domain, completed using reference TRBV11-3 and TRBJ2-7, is EAGVVQSPRYKIIEKKQPVAFWCNPISGHNTLYWYLQNLGQGPELLIRYENEEAVDDSQLPKDRFSAERLKGVDSTLKIQPAELGDSAVYLCASSLGAGGVYEQYFGPGTRLTVT.

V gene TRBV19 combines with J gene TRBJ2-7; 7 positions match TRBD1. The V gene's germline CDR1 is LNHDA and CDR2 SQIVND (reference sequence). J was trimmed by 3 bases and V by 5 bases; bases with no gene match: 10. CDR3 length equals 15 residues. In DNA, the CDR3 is TGTGCCAGTAGTGCCTCCGGGACAGCATTCTACGAGCAGTACTTC. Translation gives CASSASGTAFYEQYF.

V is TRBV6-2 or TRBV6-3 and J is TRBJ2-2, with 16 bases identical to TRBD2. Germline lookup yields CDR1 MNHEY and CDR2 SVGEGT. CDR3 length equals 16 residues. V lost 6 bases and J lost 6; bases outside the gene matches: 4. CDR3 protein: CASSQGLAGGPGELFF. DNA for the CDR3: TGTGCCAGCAGCCAGGGACTAGCGGGAGGGCCCGGGGAGCTGTTTTTT.

The CDR3 here is CASSPKPGTGGDIQYF. The CDR3 nucleotides are TGTGCCAGCAGCCCAAAACCCGGGACAGGGGGCGACATTCAGTACTTC. The chain employs TRBV5-4 and TRBJ2-4; 12 bases map to TRBD1. The CDR3 extends over 16 amino acids. Germline loops: CDR1 SGHNT, CDR2 YYREEE (reference sequence). The junction had 10 bases not matched to a gene; V was cut back by 4 bases and J by 8 bases. Combining the CDR3 with reference TRBV5-4 and TRBJ2-4 gives the whole variable domain ETGVTQSPTHLIKTRGQQVTLRCSSQSGHNTVSWYQQALGQGPQFIFQYYREEENGRGNFPPRFSGLQFPNYSSELNVNALELDDSALYLCASSPKPGTGGDIQYFGAGTRLSVL.

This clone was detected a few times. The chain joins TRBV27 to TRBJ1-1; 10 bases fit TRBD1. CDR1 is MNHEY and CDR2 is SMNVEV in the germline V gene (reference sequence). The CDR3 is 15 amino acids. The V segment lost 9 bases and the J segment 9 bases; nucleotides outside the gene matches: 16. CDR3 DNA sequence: TGTGCCAGTGAGCGACAGGGGGCGAGAGGGGGTCAAGCTTTCTTT. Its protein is CASERQGARGGQAFF.

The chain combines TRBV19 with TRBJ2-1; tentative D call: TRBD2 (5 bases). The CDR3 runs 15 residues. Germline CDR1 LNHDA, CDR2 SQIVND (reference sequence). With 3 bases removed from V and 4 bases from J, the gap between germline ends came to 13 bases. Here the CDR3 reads CASSILASGYNEQFF. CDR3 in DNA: TGTGCCAGTAGTATTCTAGCAAGTGGGTACAATGAGCAGTTCTTC.

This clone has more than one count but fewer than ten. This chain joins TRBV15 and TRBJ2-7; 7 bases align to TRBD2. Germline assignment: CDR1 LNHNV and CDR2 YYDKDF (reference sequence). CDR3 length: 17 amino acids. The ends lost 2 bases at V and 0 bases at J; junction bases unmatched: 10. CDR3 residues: CATSRTRLAESSYEQYF. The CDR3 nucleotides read TGTGCCACCAGCAGAACCCGACTAGCCGAGAGCTCCTACGAGCAGTACTTC.

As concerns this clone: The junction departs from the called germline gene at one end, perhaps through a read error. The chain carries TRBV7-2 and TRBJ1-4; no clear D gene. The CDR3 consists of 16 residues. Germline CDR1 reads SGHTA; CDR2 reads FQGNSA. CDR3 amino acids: CASSLVPVPTNEKLLF. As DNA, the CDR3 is TGTGCCAGCAGCTTAGTTCCGGTTCCAACTAATGAAAAACTGCTTTTT.

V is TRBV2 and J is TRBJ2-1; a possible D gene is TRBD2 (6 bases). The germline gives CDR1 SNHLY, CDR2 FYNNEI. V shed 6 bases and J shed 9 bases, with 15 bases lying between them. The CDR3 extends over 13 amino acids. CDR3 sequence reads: CASRWEVVGEQFF. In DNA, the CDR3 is TGTGCCAGCAGGTGGGAGGTCGTGGGTGAGCAGTTCTTC.